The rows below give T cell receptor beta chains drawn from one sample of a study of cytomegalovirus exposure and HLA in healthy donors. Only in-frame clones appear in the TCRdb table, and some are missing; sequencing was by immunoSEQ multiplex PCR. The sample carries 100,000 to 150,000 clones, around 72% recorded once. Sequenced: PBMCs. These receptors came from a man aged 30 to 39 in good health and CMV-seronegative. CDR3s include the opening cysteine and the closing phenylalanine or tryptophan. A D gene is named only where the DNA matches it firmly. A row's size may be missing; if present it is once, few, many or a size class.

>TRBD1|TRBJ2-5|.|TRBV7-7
CASSLAGQGQETQYF
TGTGCTAGCAGCTTAGCCGGACAGGGTCAAGAGACCCAGTACTTC
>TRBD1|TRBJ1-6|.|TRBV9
CASSKGQSSYNSPLHF
TGTGCCAGCAGCAAGGGACAGAGCTCCTATAATTCACCCCTCCACTTT
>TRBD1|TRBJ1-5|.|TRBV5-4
CASSSPTGLGSNQPQHF
TGTGCCAGCAGTTCCCCGACAGGGCTTGGAAGCAATCAGCCCCAGCATTTT
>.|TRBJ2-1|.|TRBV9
CASSVQLGGSDEQFF
TGTGCCAGCAGCGTTCAGTTGGGGGGATCGGATGAGCAGTTCTTC
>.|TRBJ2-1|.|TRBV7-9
CASSVKGDEQFF
TGTGCCAGCAGCGTTAAAGGGGATGAGCAGTTCTTC
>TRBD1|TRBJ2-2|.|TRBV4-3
CASSQKTGWNTGELFF
TGCGCCAGCAGCCAGAAGACAGGGTGGAACACCGGGGAGCTGTTTTTT
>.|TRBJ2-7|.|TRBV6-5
CASSSLTAPYEQYF
TGTGCCAGCAGTTCTTTGACAGCACCCTACGAGCAGTACTTC
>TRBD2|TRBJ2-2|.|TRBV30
CACPGLAGDFNTGELFF
TGTGCCTGCCCAGGACTAGCGGGGGATTTTAACACCGGGGAGCTGTTTTTT
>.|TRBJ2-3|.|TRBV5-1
CASSLAPSTDTQYF
TGCGCCAGCAGCTTGGCCCCTAGCACAGATACGCAGTATTTT
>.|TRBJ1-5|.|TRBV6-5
CASSKYRVFDQPQHF
TGTGCCAGCAGTAAGTACAGAGTTTTCGATCAGCCCCAGCATTTT
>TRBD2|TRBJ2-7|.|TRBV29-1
CSVEDLTPSGTSYEQYF
TGCAGCGTTGAAGATTTAACCCCCAGCGGGACCTCGTACGAGCAGTACTTC
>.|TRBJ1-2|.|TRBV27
CASSLSPGPKGYTF
TGTGCCAGCAGTTTATCTCCGGGTCCCAAGGGCTACACCTTC
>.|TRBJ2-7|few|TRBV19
CASSAGHRDEQYF
TGTGCCAGTAGTGCGGGCCATAGGGACGAGCAGTACTTC
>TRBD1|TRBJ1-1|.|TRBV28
CASKLDRGLTEAFF
TGTGCCAGCAAGTTGGACAGGGGGCTGACTGAAGCTTTCTTT
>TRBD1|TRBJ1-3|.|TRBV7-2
CASSAWTGQGNTIYF
TGTGCCAGCAGCGCTTGGACAGGCCAGGGAAACACCATATATTTT
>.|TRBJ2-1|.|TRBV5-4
CASSRYSSADEQFF
TGTGCCAGCAGCCGGTACAGCTCCGCCGATGAGCAGTTCTTC
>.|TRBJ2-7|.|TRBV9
CASSVGLPTYEQYF
TGTGCCAGCAGCGTAGGACTTCCCACCTACGAGCAGTACTTC
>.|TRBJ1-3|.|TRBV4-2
CASSPNKGNTIYF
TGTGCCAGCAGCCCGAACAAGGGAAACACCATATATTTT
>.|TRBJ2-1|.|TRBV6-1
CASSGVGYPNEQFF
TGTGCCAGCAGCGGGGTAGGGTACCCCAATGAGCAGTTCTTC
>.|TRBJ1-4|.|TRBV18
CASSPRGGGGEGKLFF
TGTGCCAGCTCACCACGGGGTGGAGGAGGCGAAGGAAAACTGTTTTTT
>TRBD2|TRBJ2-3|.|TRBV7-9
CASSASGARGDTQYF
TGTGCCAGCTCCGCTAGCGGGGCTAGGGGAGATACGCAGTATTTT
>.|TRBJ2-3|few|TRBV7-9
CASSEVRLITDTQYF
TGTGCCAGCAGCGAGGTTCGGCTGATCACAGATACGCAGTATTTT
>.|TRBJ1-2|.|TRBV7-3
CASSSLDPIEINYGYTF
TGTGCCAGCAGCTCCCTAGACCCCATTGAGATTAACTATGGCTACACCTTC
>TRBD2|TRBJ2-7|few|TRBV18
CASSPTGGSYEQYF
TGTGCCAGCTCACCAACGGGGGGCTCCTACGAGCAGTACTTC
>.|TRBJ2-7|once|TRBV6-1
CASSEIPMAYYEQYF
TGTGCCAGCAGTGAAATACCCATGGCTTACTACGAGCAGTACTTC
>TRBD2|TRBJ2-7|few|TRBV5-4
CASSSAASGTYEQYF
TGTGCCAGCAGCTCAGCGGCTAGCGGGACCTACGAGCAGTACTTC